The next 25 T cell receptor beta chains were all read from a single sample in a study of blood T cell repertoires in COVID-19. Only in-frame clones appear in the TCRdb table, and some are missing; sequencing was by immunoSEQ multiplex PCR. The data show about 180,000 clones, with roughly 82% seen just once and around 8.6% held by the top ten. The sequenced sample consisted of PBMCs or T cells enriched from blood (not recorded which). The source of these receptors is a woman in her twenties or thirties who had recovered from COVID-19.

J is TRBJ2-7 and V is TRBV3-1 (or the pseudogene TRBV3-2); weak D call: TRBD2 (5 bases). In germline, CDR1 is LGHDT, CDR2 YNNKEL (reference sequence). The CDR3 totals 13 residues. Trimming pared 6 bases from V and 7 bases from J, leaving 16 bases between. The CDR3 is CASSHGLPREQYF. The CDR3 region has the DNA TGTGCCAGCAGTCATGGACTGCCCCGGGAGCAGTACTTC.

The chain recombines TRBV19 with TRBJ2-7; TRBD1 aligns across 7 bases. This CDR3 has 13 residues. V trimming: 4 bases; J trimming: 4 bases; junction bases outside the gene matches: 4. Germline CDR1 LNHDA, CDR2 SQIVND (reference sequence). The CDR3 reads CASSRKDRYEQYF. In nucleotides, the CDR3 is TGTGCCAGTAGTAGGAAGGACAGGTACGAGCAGTACTTC. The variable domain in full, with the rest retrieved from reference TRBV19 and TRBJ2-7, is DGGITQSPKYLFRKEGQNVTLSCEQNLNHDAMYWYRQDPGQGLRLIYYSQIVNDFQKGDIAEGYSVSREKKESFPLTVTSAQKNPTAFYLCASSRKDRYEQYFGPGTRLTVT.

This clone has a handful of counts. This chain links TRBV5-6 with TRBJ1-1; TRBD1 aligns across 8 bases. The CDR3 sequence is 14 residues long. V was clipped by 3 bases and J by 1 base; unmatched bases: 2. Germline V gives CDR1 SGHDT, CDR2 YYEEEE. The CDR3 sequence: CASSYGTGNTEAFF. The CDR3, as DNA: TGTGCCAGCAGCTACGGGACAGGGAACACTGAAGCTTTCTTT.

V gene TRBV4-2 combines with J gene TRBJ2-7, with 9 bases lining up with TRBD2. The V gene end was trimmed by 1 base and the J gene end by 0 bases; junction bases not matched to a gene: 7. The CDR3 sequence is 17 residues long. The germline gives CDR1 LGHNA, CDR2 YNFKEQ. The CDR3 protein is CASSQGGLAFTSYEQYF. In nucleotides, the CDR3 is TGTGCCAGCAGCCAAGGGGGACTAGCATTCACCTCCTACGAGCAGTACTTC.

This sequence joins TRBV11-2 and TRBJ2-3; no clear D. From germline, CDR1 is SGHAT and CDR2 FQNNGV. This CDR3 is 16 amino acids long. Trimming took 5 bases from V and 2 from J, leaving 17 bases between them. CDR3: CASSPGDSWYTDTQYF. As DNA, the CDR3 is TGTGCCAGCAGCCCCGGCGATAGCTGGTACACAGATACGCAGTATTTT.

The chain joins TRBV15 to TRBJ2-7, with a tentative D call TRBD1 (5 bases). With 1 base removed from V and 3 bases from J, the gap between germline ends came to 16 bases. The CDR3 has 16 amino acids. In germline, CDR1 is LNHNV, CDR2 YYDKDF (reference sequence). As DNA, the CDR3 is TGTGCCACCAGCAGAGTTCAGGGAAATAGAGGCTACGAGCAGTACTTC. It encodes CATSRVQGNRGYEQYF. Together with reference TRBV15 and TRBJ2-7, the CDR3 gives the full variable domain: DAMVIQNPRYQVTQFGKPVTLSCSQTLNHNVMYWYQQKSSQAPKLLFHYYDKDFNNEADTPDNFQSRRPNTSFCFLDIRSPGLGDTAMYLCATSRVQGNRGYEQYFGPGTRLTVT.

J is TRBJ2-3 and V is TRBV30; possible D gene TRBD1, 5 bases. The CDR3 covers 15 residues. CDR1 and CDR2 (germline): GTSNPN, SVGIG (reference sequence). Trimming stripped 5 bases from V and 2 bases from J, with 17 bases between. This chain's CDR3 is CAWGPGIADTDTQYF. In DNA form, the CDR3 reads TGTGCCTGGGGTCCAGGGATAGCAGACACAGATACGCAGTATTTT.

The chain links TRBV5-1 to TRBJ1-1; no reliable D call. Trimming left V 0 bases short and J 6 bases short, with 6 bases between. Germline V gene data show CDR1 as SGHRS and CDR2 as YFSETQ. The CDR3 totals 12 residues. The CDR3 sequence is CASSLGAPEAFF. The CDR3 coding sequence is TGCGCCAGCAGCTTGGGGGCGCCTGAAGCTTTCTTT. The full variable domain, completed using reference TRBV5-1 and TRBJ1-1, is KAGVTQTPRYLIKTRGQQVTLSCSPISGHRSVSWYQQTPGQGLQFLFEYFSETQRNKGNFPGRFSGRQFSNSRSEMNVSTLELGDSALYLCASSLGAPEAFFGQGTRLTVV.

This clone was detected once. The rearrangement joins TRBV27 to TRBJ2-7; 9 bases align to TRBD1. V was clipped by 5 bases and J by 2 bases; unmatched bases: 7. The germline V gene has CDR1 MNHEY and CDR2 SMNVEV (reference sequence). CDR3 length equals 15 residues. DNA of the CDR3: TGTGCCAGCAGTCCAACCGGGACAGGGACCTACGAGCAGTACTTC. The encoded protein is CASSPTGTGTYEQYF.

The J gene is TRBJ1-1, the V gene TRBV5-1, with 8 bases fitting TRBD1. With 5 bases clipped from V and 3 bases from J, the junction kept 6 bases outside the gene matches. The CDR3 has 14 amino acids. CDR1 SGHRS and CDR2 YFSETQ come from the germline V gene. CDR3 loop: CASRPGQGDTEAFF. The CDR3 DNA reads TGCGCCAGCAGACCCGGACAGGGAGACACTGAAGCTTTCTTT.

The CDR3 sequence: CASSYSGVGTYEQYF. CDR3 coding DNA: TGTGCCAGCAGTTACTCAGGGGTGGGTACCTACGAGCAGTACTTC. The V gene is TRBV6-5, the J gene TRBJ2-7; a weak D match, TRBD1 (5 bases). This CDR3 has 15 amino acids. V dropped 0 bases and J dropped 2 bases, with 11 bases sitting between them. CDR1 MNHEY and CDR2 SVGAGI come from the germline V gene.

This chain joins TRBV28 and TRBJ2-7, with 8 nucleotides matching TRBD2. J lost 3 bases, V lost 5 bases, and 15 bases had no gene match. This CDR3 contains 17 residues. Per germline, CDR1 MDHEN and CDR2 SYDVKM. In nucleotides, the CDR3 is TGTGCCAGCAGTCCTCTAGACCCGGGAGGGCCACGCTACGAGCAGTACTTC. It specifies CASSPLDPGGPRYEQYF.

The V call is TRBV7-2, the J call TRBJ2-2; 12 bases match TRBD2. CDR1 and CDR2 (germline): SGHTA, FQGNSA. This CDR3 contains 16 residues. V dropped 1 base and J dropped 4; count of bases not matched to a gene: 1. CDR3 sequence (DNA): TGTGCCAGCAGCTTAGAGGGACTAGCGGGCACCGGGGAGCTGTTTTTT. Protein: CASSLEGLAGTGELFF. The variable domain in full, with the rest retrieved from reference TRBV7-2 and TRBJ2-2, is GAGVSQSPSNKVTEKGKDVELRCDPISGHTALYWYRQSLGQGLEFLIYFQGNSAPDKSGLPSDRFSAERTGGSVSTLTIQRTQQEDSAVYLCASSLEGLAGTGELFFGEGSRLTVL.

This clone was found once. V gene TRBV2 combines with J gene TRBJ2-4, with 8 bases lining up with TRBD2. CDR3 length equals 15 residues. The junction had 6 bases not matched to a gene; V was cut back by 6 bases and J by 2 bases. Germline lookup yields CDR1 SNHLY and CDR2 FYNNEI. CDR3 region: CASSSGGASKNIQYF. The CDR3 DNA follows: TGTGCCAGCAGCAGCGGGGGCGCTTCCAAAAACATTCAGTACTTC.

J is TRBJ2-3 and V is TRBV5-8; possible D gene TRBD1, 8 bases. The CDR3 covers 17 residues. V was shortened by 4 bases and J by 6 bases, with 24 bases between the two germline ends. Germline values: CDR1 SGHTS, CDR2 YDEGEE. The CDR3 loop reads CASSPRNRGLGGDTQYF. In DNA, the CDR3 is TGTGCCAGCAGCCCACGGAACAGGGGGTTGGGAGGGGATACGCAGTATTTT. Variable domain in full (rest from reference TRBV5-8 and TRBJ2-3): EAGVTQSPTHLIKTRGQQATLRCSPISGHTSVYWYQQALGLGLQFLLWYDEGEERNRGNFPPRFSGRQFPNYSSELNVNALELEDSALYLCASSPRNRGLGGDTQYFGPGTRLTVL.

The CDR3 loop reads CAWARGPLAGGLVEQFF. The CDR3 bases are TGTGCCTGGGCCAGGGGCCCCCTAGCGGGAGGGTTGGTTGAGCAGTTCTTC. V usage is TRBV30 and J usage is TRBJ2-1; TRBD2 agrees at 12 bases. Trimming at V came to 5 bases and at J to 9 bases, leaving 17 bases not matched to a gene. CDR1 is GTSNPN and CDR2 is SVGIG in the germline V gene (reference sequence). There are 17 residues in the CDR3. The full variable domain, rest sourced from reference TRBV30 and TRBJ2-1, is SQTIHQWPATLVQPVGSPLSLECTVEGTSNPNLYWYRQAAGRGLQLLFYSVGIGQISSEVPQNLSASRPQDRQFILSSKKLLLSDSGFYLCAWARGPLAGGLVEQFFGPGTRLTVL.

The CDR3 here is CASSLGSSSYNEQFF. In DNA, the CDR3 is TGTGCCAGCAGCTTAGGGAGTAGCTCCTACAATGAGCAGTTCTTC. The rearrangement joins TRBV7-9 to TRBJ2-1, with D hard to call. Trimming pared 1 base from V and 0 bases from J, leaving 7 bases between. The length of the CDR3 is 15 residues. CDR1 is SEHNR, CDR2 FQNEAQ, per germline (reference sequence).

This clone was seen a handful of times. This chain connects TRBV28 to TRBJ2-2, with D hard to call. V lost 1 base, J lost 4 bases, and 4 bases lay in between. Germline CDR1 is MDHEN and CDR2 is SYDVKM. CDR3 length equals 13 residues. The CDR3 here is CASSLSSTGELFF. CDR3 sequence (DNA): TGTGCCAGCAGTTTATCGTCCACCGGGGAGCTGTTTTTT.

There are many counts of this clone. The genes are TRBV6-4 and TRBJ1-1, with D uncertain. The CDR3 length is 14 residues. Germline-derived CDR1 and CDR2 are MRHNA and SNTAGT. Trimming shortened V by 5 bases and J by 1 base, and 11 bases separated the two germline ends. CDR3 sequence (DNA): TGTGCCAGCAGTCCGTCGCAGGAGAACACTGAAGCTTTCTTT. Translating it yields CASSPSQENTEAFF.

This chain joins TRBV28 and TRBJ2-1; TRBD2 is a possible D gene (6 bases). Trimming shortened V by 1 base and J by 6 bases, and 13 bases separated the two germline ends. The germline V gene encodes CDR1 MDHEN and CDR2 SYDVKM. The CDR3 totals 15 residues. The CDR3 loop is CASSLYSSARNEQFF. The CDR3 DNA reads TGTGCCAGCAGTTTATATTCTAGCGCCCGCAATGAGCAGTTCTTC.

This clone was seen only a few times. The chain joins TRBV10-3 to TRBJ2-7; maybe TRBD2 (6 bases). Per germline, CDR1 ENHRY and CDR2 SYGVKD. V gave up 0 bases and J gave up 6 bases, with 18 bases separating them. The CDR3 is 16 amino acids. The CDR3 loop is CAISESSGATGSEQYF. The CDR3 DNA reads TGTGCCATCAGTGAGTCGTCGGGAGCCACCGGGTCCGAGCAGTACTTC.

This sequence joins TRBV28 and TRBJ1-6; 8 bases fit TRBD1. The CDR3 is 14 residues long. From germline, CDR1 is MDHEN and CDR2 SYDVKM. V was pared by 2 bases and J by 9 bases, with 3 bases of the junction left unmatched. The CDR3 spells CASSLGQGSSPLHF. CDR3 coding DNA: TGTGCCAGCAGTTTAGGACAGGGATCTTCACCCCTCCACTTT.

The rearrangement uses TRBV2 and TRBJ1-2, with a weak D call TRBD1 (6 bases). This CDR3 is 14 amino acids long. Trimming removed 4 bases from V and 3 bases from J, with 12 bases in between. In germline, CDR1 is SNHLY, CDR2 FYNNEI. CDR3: CASSVVPGDYGYTF. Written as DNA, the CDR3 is TGTGCCAGCAGTGTAGTCCCAGGGGACTATGGCTACACCTTC.

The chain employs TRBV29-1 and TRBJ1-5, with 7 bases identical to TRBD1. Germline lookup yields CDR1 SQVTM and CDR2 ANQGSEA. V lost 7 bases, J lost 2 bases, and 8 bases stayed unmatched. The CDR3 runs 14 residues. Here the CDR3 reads CSASRGDGNQPQHF. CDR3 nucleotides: TGCAGCGCCAGCAGGGGGGACGGCAATCAGCCCCAGCATTTT.

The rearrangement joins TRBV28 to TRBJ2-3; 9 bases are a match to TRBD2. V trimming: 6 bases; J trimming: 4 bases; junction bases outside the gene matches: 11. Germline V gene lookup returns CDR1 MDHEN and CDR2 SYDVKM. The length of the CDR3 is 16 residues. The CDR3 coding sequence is TGTGCCAGCAGAATGTCGCGGGGGGGAGGATCAGATACGCAGTATTTT. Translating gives CASRMSRGGGSDTQYF. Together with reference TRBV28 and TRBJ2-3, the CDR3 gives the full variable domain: DVKVTQSSRYLVKRTGEKVFLECVQDMDHENMFWYRQDPGLGLRLIYFSYDVKMKEKGDIPEGYSVSREKKERFSLILESASTNQTSMYLCASRMSRGGGSDTQYFGPGTRLTVL.